A single sample gave rise to the 20 T cell receptor beta chains below, sequenced in a study of blood T cell repertoires in COVID-19. The protocol was immunoSEQ multiplex PCR, while the TCRdb copy is restricted to in-frame clones and leaves out a portion. Seen here are 200,000 to 250,000 clones, around 86% observed once, and the top ten hold roughly 8%. Sequenced material: peripheral blood. The receptors shown here come from an elderly woman with COVID-19, enrolled during active disease.

The chain recombines TRBV6-5 with TRBJ1-1; 8 bases line up with TRBD1. CDR1 is MNHEY, CDR2 SVGAGI, per germline. V shed 6 bases, J shed 0 bases, and the junction held 6 bases outside the gene matches. The CDR3 sequence is 15 residues long. This chain's CDR3 is CASRRRDRLNTEAFF. CDR3 DNA sequence: TGTGCCAGCAGGCGCCGGGACAGGCTGAACACTGAAGCTTTCTTT.

The V and J genes are TRBV6-5 and TRBJ2-7; 11 nucleotides match TRBD2. Trimming cost V 7 bases and J 3 bases; bases outside gene matches: 5. This CDR3 comprises 14 residues. Germline CDR1 and CDR2: MNHEY and SVGAGI. CDR3 in amino acids: CASTLAGGVYEQYF. The CDR3 DNA follows: TGTGCCAGCACCCTAGCGGGGGGAGTCTACGAGCAGTACTTC.

This chain joins TRBV2 and TRBJ1-1; 8 bases line up with TRBD1. This CDR3 spans 16 amino acids. Trimming cost V 6 bases and J 1 base; bases outside gene matches: 10. CDR1 is SNHLY, CDR2 FYNNEI, per germline. For the CDR3, the DNA is TGTGCCAGCAGGACAGGGGCACAGCATGGGAACACTGAAGCTTTCTTT. This codes for CASRTGAQHGNTEAFF. Filled out from reference TRBV2 and TRBJ1-1, the complete variable domain reads EPEVTQTPSHQVTQMGQEVILRCVPISNHLYFYWYRQILGQKVEFLVSFYNNEISEKSEIFDDQFSVERPDGSNFTLKIRSTKLEDSAMYFCASRTGAQHGNTEAFFGQGTRLTVV.

This sequence joins TRBV9 and TRBJ1-6, with D possibly TRBD1 on 6 matching bases. The CDR3 runs to 15 residues. V was shortened by 1 base and J by 10 bases, with 15 bases between the two germline ends. From germline, CDR1 is SGDLS and CDR2 YYNGEE. CDR3 amino acids: CASSVRPGAGSPLHF. CDR3 nucleotide sequence: TGTGCCAGCAGCGTAAGACCAGGGGCAGGATCACCCCTCCACTTT. Together with reference TRBV9 and TRBJ1-6, the CDR3 gives the full variable domain: DSGVTQTPKHLITATGQRVTLRCSPRSGDLSVYWYQQSLDQGLQFLIQYYNGEERAKGNILERFSAQQFPDLHSELNLSSLELGDSALYFCASSVRPGAGSPLHFGNGTRLTVT.

The DNA of the CDR3 is TGCGCCAGCAGCTTGGAGGGGGTCCACTACAATGAGCAGTTCTTC. This translates into CASSLEGVHYNEQFF. The V and J genes are TRBV5-1 and TRBJ2-1; a possible D gene is TRBD1 (6 bases). The V end lost 0 bases, the J end lost 3 bases, and 10 bases lay between the germline ends. The germline V gene encodes CDR1 SGHRS and CDR2 YFSETQ. This CDR3 region has 15 residues.

This chain uses TRBV23-1 with TRBJ2-7; maybe TRBD1 (5 bases). TRBV23-1 is treated as an ORF (open reading frame) with a function not yet certain. V lost 0 bases and J lost 3, with 12 bases in between. CDR3 length: 15 amino acids. Here the CDR3 DNA reads TGCGCCAGCAGTCAATCTGGGGCGGTGCGCTACGAGCAGTACTTC. Translated: CASSQSGAVRYEQYF.

V usage is TRBV6-5 and J usage is TRBJ2-5; 8 bases match TRBD2. V trimming: 6 bases; J trimming: 4 bases; junction bases outside the gene matches: 7. The CDR3 totals 14 residues. Per germline, CDR1 MNHEY and CDR2 SVGAGI. As DNA, the CDR3 is TGTGCCAGCAGGGCAGCGGGAGTTGGAGAGACCCAGTACTTC. This encodes CASRAAGVGETQYF.

The genes are TRBV28 and TRBJ2-1; 9 bases align to TRBD2. CDR3 length: 14 amino acids. The ends lost 8 bases at V and 3 bases at J; junction bases unmatched: 5. The germline gives CDR1 MDHEN, CDR2 SYDVKM. CDR3 bases: TGTGCCAGCCTTAAAGCGGGGGGCTACAATGAGCAGTTCTTC. Translation: CASLKAGGYNEQFF.

V gene TRBV28 combines with J gene TRBJ1-1; the D gene is possibly TRBD1 (5 bases). Trimming took 4 bases from V and 5 from J, leaving 8 bases between them. Germline V CDR1 and CDR2: MDHEN, SYDVKM. This CDR3 has 12 residues. As DNA, the CDR3 is TGTGCCAGCAGTTCCGCAGGGACTGAAGCTTTCTTT. Residues: CASSSAGTEAFF.

The chain is built from TRBV28 and TRBJ2-1; D gene ambiguous. The CDR3 totals 16 residues. V gave up 6 bases and J gave up 0 bases, with 15 bases separating them. Germline V CDR1 and CDR2: MDHEN, SYDVKM. In DNA form, the CDR3 reads TGTGCCAGCAGCCGAGGTGCGCGGAACTCCTACAATGAGCAGTTCTTC. Translation gives CASSRGARNSYNEQFF. The whole variable domain, remainder taken from reference TRBV28 and TRBJ2-1, is DVKVTQSSRYLVKRTGEKVFLECVQDMDHENMFWYRQDPGLGLRLIYFSYDVKMKEKGDIPEGYSVSREKKERFSLILESASTNQTSMYLCASSRGARNSYNEQFFGPGTRLTVL.

The chain links TRBV7-2 to TRBJ1-2, with D perhaps matching TRBD1 (5 bases). CDR1 is SGHTA, CDR2 FQGNSA, per germline. This CDR3 has 18 residues. The V end lost 6 bases, the J end lost 7 bases, and 30 bases lay between the germline ends. CDR3 in amino acids: CASRPDGEFLTAFGGYTF. The CDR3 nucleotides read TGTGCCAGCAGACCGGACGGAGAATTTTTGACAGCCTTTGGTGGCTACACCTTC.

This rearrangement joins TRBV10-3 to TRBJ1-1; TRBD1 agrees at 10 bases. The V gene's germline CDR1 is ENHRY and CDR2 SYGVKD. V lost 7 bases, J lost 2 bases, and 7 bases stayed unmatched. This CDR3 contains 15 residues. As DNA, the CDR3 is TGTGCCATCACTACCGGGACAGGGGTTAACACTGAAGCTTTCTTT. Protein product: CAITTGTGVNTEAFF.

V and J are TRBV5-1 and TRBJ1-6; D may be TRBD1 (6 bases). This CDR3 is 15 amino acids long. Trimming took off 9 bases at V and 6 bases at J, with 19 bases between the two ends. Germline CDR1 SGHRS, CDR2 YFSETQ. The CDR3 protein is CAILGQSNSNSPLHF. The CDR3 bases are TGCGCCATCCTTGGACAGTCAAATTCTAATTCACCCCTCCACTTT. Full variable domain (missing parts from reference TRBV5-1 and TRBJ1-6): KAGVTQTPRYLIKTRGQQVTLSCSPISGHRSVSWYQQTPGQGLQFLFEYFSETQRNKGNFPGRFSGRQFSNSRSEMNVSTLELGDSALYLCAILGQSNSNSPLHFGNGTRLTVT.

This clone was seen only once. This chain uses TRBV18 with TRBJ2-5; D not resolved. Germline V gene lookup returns CDR1 KGHSH and CDR2 LQKENI. CDR3 length: 14 amino acids. V was pared by 0 bases and J by 2 bases, with 7 bases between. The CDR3 DNA follows: TGTGCCAGCTCACCACCTTCCAAACAAGAGACCCAGTACTTC. As protein: CASSPPSKQETQYF.

This clone was counted a single time. J is TRBJ2-1 and V is TRBV12-3 or TRBV12-4; D gene unclear. The CDR3 consists of 12 residues. Trimming took off 6 bases at V and 6 bases at J, with 9 bases between the two ends. CDR3 loop: CASRRWANEQFF. DNA of the CDR3: TGTGCCAGCAGACGCTGGGCCAATGAGCAGTTCTTC.

The genes are TRBV7-2 and TRBJ1-1, with a possible D match to TRBD1 (6 bases). Germline CDR1 SGHTA, CDR2 FQGNSA. V was cut by 6 bases and J by 1 base, with 12 bases left in between. This CDR3 has 14 amino acids. The CDR3 sequence is CASSYIGGNTEAFF. CDR3 DNA: TGTGCCAGCAGTTACATAGGGGGGAACACTGAAGCTTTCTTT.

The chain recombines TRBV10-1 with TRBJ2-7; the match to TRBD2 covers 7 bases. The CDR3 sequence is 13 residues long. The V gene end was trimmed by 3 bases and the J gene end by 2 bases; junction bases not matched to a gene: 1. CDR1 WNHNN and CDR2 SYGVQD come from the germline V gene (reference sequence). The CDR3 loop reads CASSEAGTYEQYF. The CDR3 DNA sequence: TGCGCCAGCAGTGAAGCGGGGACCTACGAGCAGTACTTC.

The chain combines TRBV24-1 with TRBJ1-2; D ambiguous. CDR1 is KGHDR and CDR2 is SFDVKD in the germline V gene. Trimming took off 3 bases at V and 6 bases at J, with 10 bases between the two ends. The CDR3 spans 13 residues. The CDR3 bases are TGTGCCACCAGTGATCCGAGAGCCAATGGCTACACCTTC. This encodes CATSDPRANGYTF.

This clone was observed a single time. The chain links TRBV7-9 to TRBJ2-2; D uncertain. This CDR3 has 15 amino acids. CDR1 and CDR2 (germline): SEHNR, FQNEAQ (reference sequence). Trimming stripped 8 bases from V and 2 bases from J, with 15 bases between. CDR3 DNA sequence: TGTGCCAGCGATGTTCAGGCAAGAAACACCGGGGAGCTGTTTTTT. Translating it yields CASDVQARNTGELFF.

The count of this clone is one. The chain employs TRBV25-1 and TRBJ1-1; 7 bases map to TRBD1. The CDR3 totals 14 residues. V dropped 6 bases and J dropped 7; count of bases not matched to a gene: 11. Germline V gene lookup returns CDR1 MGHDK and CDR2 SYGVNS. CDR3 nucleotides: TGTGCCAGCAGATCCCCGGGGACAGCCTATGAAGCTTTCTTT. This sequence encodes CASRSPGTAYEAFF.